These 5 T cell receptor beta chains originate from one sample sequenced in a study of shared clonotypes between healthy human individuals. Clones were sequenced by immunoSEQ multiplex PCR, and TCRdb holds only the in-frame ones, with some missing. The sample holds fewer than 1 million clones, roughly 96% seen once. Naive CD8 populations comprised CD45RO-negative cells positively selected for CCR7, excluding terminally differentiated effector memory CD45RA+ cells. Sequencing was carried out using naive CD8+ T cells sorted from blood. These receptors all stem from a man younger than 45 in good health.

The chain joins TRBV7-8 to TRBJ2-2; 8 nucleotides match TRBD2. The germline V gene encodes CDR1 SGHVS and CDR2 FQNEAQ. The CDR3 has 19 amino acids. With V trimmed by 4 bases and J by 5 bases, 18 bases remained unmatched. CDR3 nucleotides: TGTGCCAGCAGCTCCCCGCTTAGCGGGGTTGGGGTGTATACCGGGGAGCTGTTTTTT. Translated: CASSSPLSGVGVYTGELFF.

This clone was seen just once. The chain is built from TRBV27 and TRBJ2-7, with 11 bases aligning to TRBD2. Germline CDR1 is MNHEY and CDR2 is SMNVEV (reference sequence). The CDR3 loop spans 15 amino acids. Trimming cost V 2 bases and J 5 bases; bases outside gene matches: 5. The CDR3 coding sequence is TGTGCCAGCAGTTTACCGGGACTAGCGGTCGACGAGCAGTACTTC. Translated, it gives CASSLPGLAVDEQYF.

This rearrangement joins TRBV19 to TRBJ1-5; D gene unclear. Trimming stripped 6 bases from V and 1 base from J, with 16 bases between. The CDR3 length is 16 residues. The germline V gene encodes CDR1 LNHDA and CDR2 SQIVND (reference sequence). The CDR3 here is CASRNGVGRSNQPQHF. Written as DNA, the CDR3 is TGTGCCAGTAGGAACGGGGTTGGGAGGAGCAATCAGCCCCAGCATTTT.

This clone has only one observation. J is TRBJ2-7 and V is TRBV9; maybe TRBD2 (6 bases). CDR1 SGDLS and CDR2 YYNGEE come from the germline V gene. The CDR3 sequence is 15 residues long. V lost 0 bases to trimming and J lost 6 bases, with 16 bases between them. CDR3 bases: TGTGCCAGCAGCGTAGAGGGAGGAGCTGGAGGCGAGCAGTACTTC. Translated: CASSVEGGAGGEQYF. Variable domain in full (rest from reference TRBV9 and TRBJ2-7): DSGVTQTPKHLITATGQRVTLRCSPRSGDLSVYWYQQSLDQGLQFLIQYYNGEERAKGNILERFSAQQFPDLHSELNLSSLELGDSALYFCASSVEGGAGGEQYFGPGTRLTVT.

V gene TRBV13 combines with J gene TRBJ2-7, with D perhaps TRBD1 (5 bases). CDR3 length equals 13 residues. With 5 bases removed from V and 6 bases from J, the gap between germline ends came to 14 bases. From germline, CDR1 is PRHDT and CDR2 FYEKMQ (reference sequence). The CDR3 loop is CASSPSVRGEQYF. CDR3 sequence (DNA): TGTGCCAGCAGCCCCTCCGTAAGGGGCGAGCAGTACTTC.